This T cell receptor (beta chain) was obtained from a study of blood T cell repertoires in COVID-19. Across the whole study: The United States, Italy and Spain were the sources of the acute and convalescent COVID-19 samples. The analysed material was cDNA or gDNA that came from T cells, B-cell-depleted T cells, or PBMCs.

J was trimmed by 1 base and V by 4 bases; bases with no gene match: 9. The CDR3 runs 16 residues. The germline V gene encodes CDR1 LGHNA and CDR2 YSLEER. Data came from immunoSEQ multiplex PCR; TCRdb stores just in-frame clones and leaves some out. The sample contains roughly 350,000 clones, 90% to 95% of which appear only once. This clone was recorded only once. The TCR sequence derives from a woman aged 18 to 35 who had recovered from COVID-19. The rearrangement uses TRBV4-3 and TRBJ2-5; TRBD1 matches 7 bases. Sequences were obtained from peripheral blood. The CDR3 DNA reads as TGCGCCAGCAGCCTCCTGACAGGGAGAAGCCAAGAGACCCAGTACTTC. Residues: CASSLLTGRSQETQYF.